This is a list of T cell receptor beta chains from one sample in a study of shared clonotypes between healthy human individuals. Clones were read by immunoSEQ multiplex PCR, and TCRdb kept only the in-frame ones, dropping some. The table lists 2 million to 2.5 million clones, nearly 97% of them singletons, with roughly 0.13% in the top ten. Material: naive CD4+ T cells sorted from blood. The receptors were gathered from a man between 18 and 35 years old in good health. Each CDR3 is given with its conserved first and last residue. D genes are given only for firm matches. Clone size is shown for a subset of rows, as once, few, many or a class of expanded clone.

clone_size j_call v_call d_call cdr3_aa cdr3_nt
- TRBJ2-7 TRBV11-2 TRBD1 CASSKWTGGGGRVAYEQYF TGTGCCAGCAGCAAATGGACAGGGGGTGGAGGCCGGGTTGCGTACGAGCAGTACTTC
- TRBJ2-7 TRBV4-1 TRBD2 CASSPTGTSGSYEQYF TGCGCCAGCAGCCCGACCGGGACTAGCGGGAGCTACGAGCAGTACTTC
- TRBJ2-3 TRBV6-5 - CASSYVGEADTQYF TGTGCCAGCAGTTACGTGGGAGAGGCAGATACGCAGTATTTT
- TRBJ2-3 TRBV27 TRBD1 CASSLSQGAGDTQYF TGTGCCAGCAGTTTGAGCCAGGGGGCGGGAGATACGCAGTATTTT
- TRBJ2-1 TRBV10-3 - CAISESLLDNEQFF TGTGCCATCAGTGAGTCGTTACTGGACAATGAGCAGTTCTTC
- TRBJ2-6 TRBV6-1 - CASSQGGAGANVLTF TGTGCCAGCAGTCAAGGCGGGGCTGGGGCCAACGTCCTGACTTTC
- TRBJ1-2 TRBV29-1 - CSVGGVGYGYTF TGCAGCGTTGGAGGAGTTGGCTATGGCTACACCTTC
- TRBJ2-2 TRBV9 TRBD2 CASSLRTSGNTGELFF TGTGCCAGCAGCCTTCGGACTAGCGGAAACACCGGGGAGCTGTTTTTT
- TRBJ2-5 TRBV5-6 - CASSSQTRVETQYF TGTGCCAGCAGCTCCCAGACCCGGGTGGAGACCCAGTACTTC
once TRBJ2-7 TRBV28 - CASGHASAETYEQYF TGTGCCAGCGGCCATGCCTCGGCGGAGACCTACGAGCAGTACTTC
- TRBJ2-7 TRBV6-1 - CASKALPYSYEQYF TGTGCCAGCAAGGCACTGCCTTACTCCTACGAGCAGTACTTC
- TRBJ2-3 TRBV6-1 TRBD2 CASRRLAGTDTQYF TGTGCCAGCAGAAGACTAGCGGGCACAGATACGCAGTATTTT
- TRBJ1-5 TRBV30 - CAWSEKSSFYQPQHF TGTGCCTGGAGTGAGAAGTCGTCGTTCTATCAGCCCCAGCATTTT
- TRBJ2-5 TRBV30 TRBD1 CACNRGQTQYF TGTGCCTGTAACAGGGGTCAGACCCAGTACTTC
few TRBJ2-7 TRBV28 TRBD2 CASSLRLAGVIYEQYF TGTGCCAGCAGTTTGAGGCTAGCGGGAGTCATCTACGAGCAGTACTTC
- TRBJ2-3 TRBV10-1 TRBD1 CASSATGRTDTQYF TGCGCCAGCAGTGCGACAGGGAGAACAGATACGCAGTATTTT
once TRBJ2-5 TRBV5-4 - CASSLKQGKETQYF TGTGCCAGCAGCTTGAAACAGGGCAAAGAGACCCAGTACTTC
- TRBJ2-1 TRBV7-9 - CASSFTRTEQFF TGTGCCAGCAGCTTTACCCGGACGGAGCAGTTCTTC
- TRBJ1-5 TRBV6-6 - CASSYSMGNQPQHF TGTGCCAGCAGTTACTCGATGGGCAATCAGCCCCAGCATTTT
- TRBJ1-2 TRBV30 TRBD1 CACKTGGVGGYTF TGTGCCTGCAAGACAGGGGGCGTTGGTGGCTACACCTTC
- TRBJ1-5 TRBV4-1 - CASSQDWAGNSNQPQHF TGCGCCAGCAGCCAAGATTGGGCAGGGAATAGCAATCAGCCCCAGCATTTT
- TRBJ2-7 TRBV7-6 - CASSLAPASSYEQYF TGTGCCAGCAGCTTAGCGCCGGCCAGTAGTTACGAGCAGTACTTC
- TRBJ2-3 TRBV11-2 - CASSLLASGTDTQYF TGTGCCAGCAGCTTACTGGCTAGCGGCACAGATACGCAGTATTTT
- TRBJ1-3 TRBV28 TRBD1 CASSSTGGAEPGNTIYF TGTGCCAGCAGTTCCACAGGGGGCGCCGAGCCTGGAAACACCATATATTTT
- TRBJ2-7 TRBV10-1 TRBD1 CASSRTGVSEQYF TGCGCCAGCAGTAGGACAGGGGTGTCCGAGCAGTACTTC
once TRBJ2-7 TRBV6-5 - CASSYGPGPSEQYF TGTGCCAGCAGTTATGGGCCAGGGCCCAGCGAGCAGTACTTC